The present T cell receptor beta chain was sequenced within a study of cytomegalovirus exposure and HLA in healthy donors. General observations from the study: An Asian-associated ancestry cluster reportedly showed fewer N-insertions than the roughly 700-donor mean in a later analysis. Some V segments (TRBV6-2 and TRBV6-3 among them) were excluded as indistinguishable.

PCR was performed using 60 Vbeta and 13 Jbeta primers. Here immunoSEQ multiplex PCR was the method, and the copy in TCRdb shows in-frame clones only, minus some. The repertoire holds around 150,000 clones, with approximately 84% as singletons. J lost 2 bases, V lost 4 bases, and 6 bases had no gene match. CDR1 and CDR2 (germline): ENHRY, SYGVKD. CDR3 length: 15 amino acids. This clone was observed a few times. Its antigen remains unknown. The receptor's source is a male donor in good health and CMV-seropositive. J is TRBJ2-3 and V is TRBV10-3; 7 bases fit TRBD1. Input material: PBMCs. For the CDR3, the DNA is TGTGCCATCAGTGTGTCGGGACAGTACACAGATACGCAGTATTTT. Protein sequence: CAISVSGQYTDTQYF.